One sample yielded the 13 T cell receptor beta chains listed below, sequenced in a study of CXCR3-negative and CXCR3-positive naive CD8 T cells. The study made its TRB cDNA libraries by 5' RACE, adding UMI labels. TCRdb reworked the 5' RACE reads into one entry per CDR3 protein, no DNA. Recorded for this sample: 70,000 to 95,000 distinct CDR3 sequences. The sample was naive CXCR3- CD8+ T cells from blood. This sample's subset: CD45RO-CCR7+CD27+CD95- naive CD8+ T cells lacking CXCR3 (TNR3-). All receptors come from a human donor in good health. Some clones in this sample may be carry-over from other donors' samples.

The chain joins TRBV3-1 to TRBJ2-1. The germline gives CDR1 LGHDT, CDR2 YNNKEL (reference sequence). This CDR3 is 14 amino acids long. CDR3 residues: CASSQTSKYNEQFF.

The rearrangement links TRBV5-1 to TRBJ2-1; TCRdb selects TRBD1, and the lack of DNA leaves this call unchecked. CDR3 length equals 14 residues. Germline lookup yields CDR1 SGHRS and CDR2 YFSETQ. This CDR3 is CASSSGGGAHEQFF.

J is TRBJ2-3 and V is TRBV10-3. The CDR3 has 11 residues. CDR1 is ENHRY, CDR2 SYGVKD, per germline. This CDR3 is CAIQGTDTQYF.

The V call is TRBV7-9, the J call TRBJ2-5. Germline CDR1 SEHNR, CDR2 FQNEAQ (reference sequence). This CDR3 comprises 17 residues. CDR3: CASSSPRPKLSSETQYF.

V is TRBV4-3 and J is TRBJ2-1; there is no DNA to check the TCRdb D call of TRBD1. The CDR3 is 16 amino acids. From germline, CDR1 is LGHNA and CDR2 YSLEER. CDR3 residues: CASSHPMAGENNEQFF.

The chain employs TRBV3-1 and TRBJ2-3. Germline lookup yields CDR1 LGHDT and CDR2 YNNKEL (reference sequence). The CDR3 contains 16 residues. The CDR3 loop is CASSQATKQRTDTQYF.

The chain has TRBV7-9 and TRBJ2-1. From germline, CDR1 is SEHNR and CDR2 FQNEAQ (reference sequence). CDR3 size: 14 residues. CDR3 protein: CASSSAGSYNEQFF.

The gene calls are TRBV3-1 and TRBJ2-5; with no DNA, the TCRdb D assignment of TRBD2 cannot be verified. The CDR3 loop spans 19 amino acids. The germline V gene encodes CDR1 LGHDT and CDR2 YNNKEL (reference sequence). The CDR3 protein is CASSFRTSGSWLYQETQYF.

The rearrangement joins TRBV11-2 to TRBJ2-3. The germline CDR1 and CDR2 sequences are SGHAT and FQNNGV. The CDR3 has 15 residues. CDR3: CASSLGAFGTDTQYF.

The V and J genes are TRBV11-2 and TRBJ2-2; the D call from TCRdb, TRBD1, cannot be confirmed without DNA. The CDR3 length is 14 residues. Germline CDR1 is SGHAT and CDR2 is FQNNGV. The CDR3 reads CASSSRDDTGELFF.

The chain combines TRBV29-1 with TRBJ2-7; there is no DNA to check the TCRdb D call of TRBD1. Germline V gene data show CDR1 as SQVTM and CDR2 as ANQGSEA. The CDR3 length is 14 residues. This CDR3 is CSVEEAGGSYEQYF.

V usage is TRBV11-2 and J usage is TRBJ2-1; TCRdb proposes TRBD2, but this gene call is untestable without DNA. Per germline, CDR1 SGHAT and CDR2 FQNNGV. The length of the CDR3 is 16 residues. The CDR3: CASSPRTSGSYNEQLF.

The chain couples TRBV6-2 or TRBV6-3 to TRBJ1-2. CDR1 and CDR2 (germline): MNHEY, SVGEGT. CDR3 length: 15 amino acids. The CDR3 spells CASSTSDMSGYGYTF.